The 18 T cell receptor beta chains listed next were all sequenced from one sample in a study of CD8 T cells in ankylosing spondylitis. Overall study results and limits: A TCR beta motif of several highly homologous variants appeared characteristic of ankylosing spondylitis blood.

TCRdb itself ran the 5' RACE reads through MiXCR, one entry per CDR3 protein. The table records a few hundred thousand distinct CDR3 sequences, about 22% of them present only once. These receptors are not linked to any known antigen. The source material was blood, either unsorted or a sorted T cell fraction (not recorded which). These receptors all stem from a male donor with ankylosing spondylitis.

This clonotype was seen more than once but under ten times. The chain carries TRBV20-1 and TRBJ2-1; 9 nucleotides agree with TRBD2. This CDR3 region has 15 residues. Germline assignment: CDR1 DFQATT and CDR2 SNEGSKA (reference sequence). V shed 0 bases and J 6 bases; nucleotides not matched to a gene: 6. The CDR3 DNA follows: TGCAGTGCTAGAGATGGGGGACTAGCAACCAATGAGCAGTTCTTC. Protein sequence: CSARDGGLATNEQFF.

This clonotype was observed a handful of times. The chain couples TRBV29-1 to TRBJ2-5; TRBD2 aligns across 11 bases. Germline trimming cut 2 bases from V and 2 bases from J; bases unmatched to any gene: 7. This CDR3 has 16 residues. Germline-derived CDR1 and CDR2 are SQVTM and ANQGSEA. CDR3 protein: CSVETTGTSGQETQYF. The CDR3 bases are TGCAGCGTTGAAACTACCGGGACTAGCGGACAAGAGACCCAGTACTTC. Together with reference TRBV29-1 and TRBJ2-5, the CDR3 gives the full variable domain: SAVISQKPSRDICQRGTSLTIQCQVDSQVTMMFWYRQQPGQSLTLIATANQGSEATYESGFVIDKFPISRPNLTFSTLTVSNMSPEDSSIYLCSVETTGTSGQETQYFGPGTRLLVL.

This clonotype was detected only a few times. This chain joins TRBV19 and TRBJ2-2; D is ambiguous. The V end lost 7 bases, the J end lost 0 bases, and 9 bases lay between the germline ends. Germline V CDR1 and CDR2: LNHDA, SQIVND (reference sequence). CDR3 length: 14 amino acids. CDR3: CASKTQANTGELFF. DNA for the CDR3: TGTGCCAGTAAAACCCAGGCGAACACCGGGGAGCTGTTTTTT.

This chain uses TRBV2 with TRBJ2-3; 8 bases agree with TRBD1. Germline V gene lookup returns CDR1 SNHLY and CDR2 FYNNEI. V shed 7 bases, J shed 5 bases, and the junction held 8 bases outside the gene matches. CDR3 length: 14 residues. CDR3: CASTDRGTGDTQYF. The CDR3 nucleotides are TGTGCCAGCACTGACAGGGGTACGGGAGATACGCAGTATTTT.

This clonotype came up many times. This rearrangement joins TRBV12-3 or TRBV12-4 to TRBJ2-1; maybe TRBD2 (6 bases). The CDR3 sequence is 18 residues long. V lost 4 bases and J 5 bases, leaving 24 bases between the germline ends. The CDR3 is CASSSPSSMAGINNEQFF. The CDR3 nucleotides are TGTGCCAGCAGTTCCCCCTCATCTATGGCGGGGATCAACAATGAGCAGTTCTTC.

The gene calls are TRBV5-1 and TRBJ2-2, with 9 bases lining up with TRBD1. CDR1 SGHRS and CDR2 YFSETQ come from the germline V gene. This CDR3 comprises 15 residues. V lost 3 bases and J lost 5; bases outside the gene matches: 5. CDR3 nucleotide sequence: TGCGCCAGCAGCTGGGACAGGGCTGAGACCGGGGAGCTGTTTTTT. As protein: CASSWDRAETGELFF. The whole variable domain, filled in from reference TRBV5-1 and TRBJ2-2, reads KAGVTQTPRYLIKTRGQQVTLSCSPISGHRSVSWYQQTPGQGLQFLFEYFSETQRNKGNFPGRFSGRQFSNSRSEMNVSTLELGDSALYLCASSWDRAETGELFFGEGSRLTVL.

This clonotype was seen more than once but under ten times. The rearrangement links TRBV29-1 to TRBJ2-7; 8 bases are a match to TRBD2. CDR1 SQVTM and CDR2 ANQGSEA come from the germline V gene. The length of the CDR3 is 12 residues. CDR3 loop: CAGGEGTYEQYF. CDR3 DNA sequence: TGCGCCGGGGGGGAAGGAACCTACGAGCAGTACTTC.

This clonotype was detected many times. The rearrangement uses TRBV10-3 and TRBJ2-7, with 12 positions matching TRBD1. The CDR3 runs to 13 residues. Germline CDR1 reads ENHRY; CDR2 reads SYGVKD. Trimming took 4 bases from V and 5 from J; bases not matched to a gene: 0. The CDR3, as DNA: TGTGCCATCAGTGGGGACAGGGGGCACGAGCAGTACTTC. It specifies CAISGDRGHEQYF.

V usage is TRBV4-1 and J usage is TRBJ1-5, with no clear D. CDR3 length: 15 residues. Germline V gene lookup returns CDR1 MGHRA and CDR2 YSYEKL. V was cut by 1 base and J by 3 bases, with 10 bases left in between. CDR3 protein: CASSQGNRFNQPQHF. For the CDR3, the DNA is TGCGCCAGCAGCCAAGGGAACAGATTCAATCAGCCCCAGCATTTT.

In DNA form, the CDR3 reads TGTGCCATCAGTGAAATTGAGCGGTACAATGAGCAGTTCTTC. This gives the protein CAISEIERYNEQFF. The V gene is TRBV10-3, the J gene TRBJ2-1; TRBD2 might be the D (5 bases). V lost 3 bases, J lost 4 bases, and 10 bases lay in between. The CDR3 is 14 amino acids. Germline-derived CDR1 and CDR2 are ENHRY and SYGVKD.

This chain connects TRBV20-1 to TRBJ2-3; no clear D gene. This CDR3 comprises 14 residues. The V gene lost 6 bases and the J gene lost 1 base, with 14 bases spanning the gap. The germline CDR1 and CDR2 sequences are DFQATT and SNEGSKA (reference sequence). The CDR3 bases are TGCAGTGCCTTATATTCAGGCGGCACAGATACGCAGTATTTT. Amino acid sequence: CSALYSGGTDTQYF.

This clonotype was seen a handful of times. The rearrangement links TRBV12-3 or TRBV12-4 to TRBJ1-2; 8 nucleotides match TRBD1. This CDR3 contains 13 residues. J lost 6 bases, V lost 6 bases, and 6 bases had no gene match. The chain's CDR3 is CASRRTGLDGYTF. CDR3 sequence (DNA): TGTGCCAGCAGAAGGACAGGGCTAGATGGCTACACCTTC.

This clonotype came up a few times. This rearrangement joins TRBV24-1 to TRBJ2-1, with TRBD1 identical over 9 bases. Germline assignment: CDR1 KGHDR and CDR2 SFDVKD. V was clipped by 4 bases and J by 3 bases; unmatched bases: 6. The CDR3 runs 16 residues. CDR3 coding DNA: TGTGCCACCAGTGAAGCCCGGACAGGGGTCTACAATGAGCAGTTCTTC. Residues: CATSEARTGVYNEQFF.

This clonotype was recorded a few times. The V call is TRBV12-3 or TRBV12-4, the J call TRBJ2-5; 10 bases line up with TRBD2. The trim removed 3 bases at V and 5 bases at J, leaving 3 bases unmatched. The CDR3 contains 14 residues. Written as DNA, the CDR3 is TGTGCCAGCAGTTTTATAGCGGGAGGCGAGACCCAGTACTTC. Translating gives CASSFIAGGETQYF.

This clonotype was counted a few times. This chain links TRBV5-1 with TRBJ2-5, with 10 positions matching TRBD2. This CDR3 is built from 16 residues. J gave up 5 bases and V 1 base, and 8 bases lay outside the gene matches. Looked up from germline, CDR1 is SGHRS and CDR2 is YFSETQ. The CDR3 DNA reads as TGCGCCAGCAGCTTGACGCTAGCGGGAGATCGGGAGACCCAGTACTTC. This codes for CASSLTLAGDRETQYF.

The chain carries TRBV10-3 and TRBJ2-7; 8 bases line up with TRBD1. The CDR3 is 14 residues long. Germline values: CDR1 ENHRY, CDR2 SYGVKD. V was clipped by 3 bases and J by 2 bases; unmatched bases: 3. For the CDR3, the DNA is TGTGCCATCAGTGACTCGGACAGGGCCTACGAGCAGTACTTC. It yields the protein CAISDSDRAYEQYF.

This clonotype was seen a few times. The gene calls are TRBV2 and TRBJ2-1; the match to TRBD2 covers 7 bases. J lost 0 bases, V lost 5 bases, and 4 bases had no gene match. This CDR3 is 15 amino acids long. Germline V gene sequence: CDR1 SNHLY, CDR2 FYNNEI. The CDR3 DNA sequence: TGTGCCAGCAGTTTCGCGGGAGTCTCCTACAATGAGCAGTTCTTC. Protein sequence: CASSFAGVSYNEQFF.

This chain connects TRBV29-1 to TRBJ2-7, with 10 bases aligning to TRBD2. Per germline, CDR1 SQVTM and CDR2 ANQGSEA. The CDR3 is 15 amino acids. With V trimmed by 6 bases and J by 6 bases, 14 bases remained unmatched. CDR3 nucleotides: TGCAGCGTGGACCCGGGACTAGCGTCGGGGGGCGAGCAGTACTTC. It is translated as CSVDPGLASGGEQYF.